Listed below are T cell receptor beta chains from one sample, sequenced in a study of T-cell memory formation after mild COVID-19. TCRdb independently ran MiXCR on the 5' RACE reads; one entry per CDR3 protein. The data hold around 260,000 distinct CDR3 sequences, with around 15% observed a single time. The sample comprised PBMCs or a T cell subset sorted from them (not recorded which). These receptors all come from a man aged 18 to 30 who had mild COVID-19 (a few samples of this study predate the infection). Cell type and time point are not known. Both conserved end residues are part of each CDR3. D genes are given only for firm matches. Clone size is given for some rows only: seen once, a few or many times, or a class if the clone is expanded.

clone_size j_call d_call v_call cdr3_aa cdr3_nt
few TRBJ2-7 . TRBV10-3 CAISGFTGIYEQYF TGTGCCATCAGTGGGTTTACAGGGATCTACGAGCAGTACTTC
few TRBJ1-1 . TRBV27 CASSSGGGRTEAFF TGTGCCAGCAGCTCCGGGGGGGGGAGGACTGAAGCTTTCTTT
few TRBJ1-2 . TRBV6-5 CASRARRNYGYTF TGTGCCAGCAGGGCGCGTAGGAACTATGGCTACACCTTC
. TRBJ2-5 . TRBV11-2 CASSSEFQYQETQYF TGTGCCAGCAGCTCGGAGTTCCAGTACCAAGAGACCCAGTACTTC
. TRBJ2-3 . TRBV28 CASRLRHDRNTQYF TGTGCCAGCAGGTTAAGACATGATCGGAACACGCAGTATTTT
few TRBJ1-5 . TRBV6-5 CASSRTREQPQHF TGTGCCAGCAGTCGGACCAGGGAGCAGCCCCAGCATTTT
. TRBJ2-5 . TRBV9 CASSVGRGRETQYF TGTGCCAGCAGCGTAGGACGGGGCCGGGAGACCCAGTACTTC
many TRBJ2-7 . TRBV7-9 CASSSTARSAYEQYF TGTGCCAGCAGCTCCACCGCTAGGTCCGCCTACGAGCAGTACTTC
few TRBJ1-3 . TRBV20-1 CSARPLALSGNTIYF TGCAGTGCTAGGCCCCTGGCCCTTTCTGGAAACACCATATATTTT
few TRBJ1-2 TRBD1 TRBV5-1 CASSLVDRESGYTF TGCGCCAGCAGCTTGGTCGACAGGGAAAGTGGCTACACCTTC
few TRBJ2-3 . TRBV5-5 CASRRGDAADTQYF TGTGCCAGCAGGCGCGGGGATGCTGCAGATACGCAGTATTTT
. TRBJ2-5 . TRBV6-6 CASSSTGIKGETQYF TGTGCCAGCAGTTCAACGGGCATTAAGGGGGAGACCCAGTACTTC
. TRBJ2-3 . TRBV7-9 CASSLDSGRQYF TGTGCCAGCAGCTTGGACTCCGGGAGGCAGTATTTT